The present TCR beta chain was sequenced within a study of blood T cell repertoires in COVID-19. Study context: From T cells, B-cell-depleted T cells, or PBMCs came the material, which was cDNA or gDNA.

Germline values: CDR1 LGHNA, CDR2 YNFKEQ. Trimming left V 4 bases short and J 3 bases short, with 21 bases between. This CDR3 comprises 17 residues. Donors were grouped by their self-reported clinical history. Each exposed participant met a COVID-19 case in the 2 weeks preceding study entry. Per the authors' pipeline: The authors estimated nucleated cell counts from reference gene primer amplification. The data were produced by immunoSEQ multiplex PCR, yet TCRdb's version contains in-frame clones alone and is incomplete. V, J and clone size derive from that table, while D and trimming were established from the DNA sequence. The sample lists some 180,000 clones; roughly 84% were seen once. This clone has a single count.

This receptor was taken from a woman aged 25 to 39 who had been exposed to COVID-19. The chain combines TRBV4-2 with TRBJ1-2, with D tentatively TRBD1 (5 bases). Sequencing was performed on PBMCs or T cells enriched from blood (not recorded which). CDR3 nucleotide sequence: TGTGCCAGCAGCCCCCCGGGGAGAACCGGAGGGGACTATGGCTACACCTTC. As protein: CASSPPGRTGGDYGYTF.